Listed below are T cell receptor beta chains from one sample, sequenced in a study of T cells after yellow fever vaccination. TCRdb used MiXCR to reprocess the 5' RACE reads, holding one entry per CDR3 protein. The table records some 320,000 distinct CDR3 sequences, about 9.5% of them present only once. This material consisted of PBMCs, taken on the day of the first yellow fever vaccination. The receptor source for this set is a man between 18 and 35 years old who received the YFV17D yellow fever vaccine. The CDR3 runs from the conserved cysteine through the conserved F or W. Fields, in order: clone size, V gene, J gene, D gene, CDR3 DNA, CDR3 protein. D genes are given only for firm matches. Only part of the rows carry a size: once, few, many, or a class if the clone is expanded.

>-|TRBV5-6|TRBJ1-1|-
TGTGCCAGCAGCCGCCTAGAGGGGCAGAACACTGAAGCTTTCTTT
CASSRLEGQNTEAFF
>few|TRBV30|TRBJ1-1|-
TGTGCCTGGAGTATTAAGGGGCCCTGGGGCACTGAAGCTTTCTTT
CAWSIKGPWGTEAFF
>-|TRBV7-2|TRBJ2-3|TRBD1
TGTGCCAGCAGTAAAACCTCCGGGACAGGGTATGATACGCAGTATTTT
CASSKTSGTGYDTQYF
>few|TRBV6-5|TRBJ1-6|-
TGTGCCAGCAGTTACTCCCTGGTAGGGAGCTCCTATAATTCACCCCTCCACTTT
CASSYSLVGSSYNSPLHF
>-|TRBV6-5|TRBJ2-1|-
TGTGCCAGCAGTTACTCCCCGGAGGGCATGGATGAGCAGTTCTTC
CASSYSPEGMDEQFF
>-|TRBV27|TRBJ1-1|-
TGTGCCAGCAGTTTGGTTCGACTCGATACTTGGGGGGCTGAAGCTTTCTTT
CASSLVRLDTWGAEAFF
>many|TRBV20-1|TRBJ2-7|TRBD1
TGCAGTGCTTCTAGGGGGCTCTACGAGCAGTACTTC
CSASRGLYEQYF
>few|TRBV6-1|TRBJ2-3|-
TGTGCCAGCGGCCTCGGAGTGTTAGGCACAGATACGCAGTATTTT
CASGLGVLGTDTQYF
>-|TRBV6-5|TRBJ1-5|-
TGTGCCAGCAGTTCCCGGGGGTATCAGCCCCAGCATTTT
CASSSRGYQPQHF
>-|TRBV3-1|TRBJ2-1|-
TGTGCCAGCAGACTAAGAGGCGCCCGAGGATACAATGAGCAGTTCTTC
CASRLRGARGYNEQFF
>few|TRBV12-3/TRBV12-4|TRBJ2-1|TRBD1
TGTGCCAGCAGTATGGGACAGGCCTCTGCTAACTTCTTC
CASSMGQASANFF
>-|TRBV27|TRBJ2-5|-
TGTGCCAGCAGTTTAATCGGCCTAGAGTCGGAGACCCAGTACTTC
CASSLIGLESETQYF
>many|TRBV6-5|TRBJ1-1|TRBD1
TGTGCCAGCAGTTACTCAGGACAGGGGAACACTGAAGCTTTCTTT
CASSYSGQGNTEAFF
>-|TRBV7-8|TRBJ1-1|-
TGTGCCAGCAACTTACTGGGGGTGAACACTGAAGCTTTCTTT
CASNLLGVNTEAFF
>few|TRBV6-1|TRBJ2-1|-
TGTGCCAGCAGTGTTCGACCCGGCTGGGATGAGCAGTTCTTC
CASSVRPGWDEQFF
>-|TRBV29-1|TRBJ1-1|-
TGCAGCGTCGACCCGGACAGAGAAGCTTTCTTT
CSVDPDREAFF
>many|TRBV11-1|TRBJ2-1|TRBD2
TGTGCCAGCAGCCCGGATACTAGCGGTTGGACCTACAATGAGCAGTTCTTC
CASSPDTSGWTYNEQFF
>-|TRBV20-1|TRBJ2-3|TRBD1
TGCAGTGCTGCTGACAGTCAGGGGGTCACAGATACGCAGTATTTT
CSAADSQGVTDTQYF
>-|TRBV4-2|TRBJ2-1|-
TGTGCCAGCAGCCAAGAAGCGAGGGCCTACAATGAGCAGTTCTTC
CASSQEARAYNEQFF
>many|TRBV5-1|TRBJ2-3|-
TGCGCCAGCAGCTTAGAGGGAAGCGATACGCAGTATTTT
CASSLEGSDTQYF
>-|TRBV18|TRBJ2-3|TRBD1
TGTGCCAGCTCACCTCGGACAGGCACGCGGGAGTATTTT
CASSPRTGTREYF
>-|TRBV6-2/TRBV6-3|TRBJ1-2|-
TGTGCCAGCAGCTTCAGGGCGGGCTATGGCTACACCTTC
CASSFRAGYGYTF
>-|TRBV5-6|TRBJ2-3|-
TGTGCCAGCAGCTTGGCCGTCAGAAGGAGCACAGATACGCAGTATTTT
CASSLAVRRSTDTQYF
>-|TRBV7-3|TRBJ2-3|-
TGTGCCAGCAGTCCAGGGAGCCTCACAGATACGCAGTATTTT
CASSPGSLTDTQYF
>many|TRBV7-9|TRBJ2-2|-
TGTGCCAGCAGCCAACCTGGACATACTACCACCGGGGAGCTGTTTTTT
CASSQPGHTTTGELFF
>-|TRBV7-9|TRBJ2-1|-
TGTGCCAGCAGCAGCACAGGGTTTAAGGATGAGCAGTTCTTC
CASSSTGFKDEQFF
>-|TRBV20-1|TRBJ2-1|TRBD1
TGCAGTGCCCCCCCGGAGGCAGGGGGCTCAAATGAGCAGTTCTTC
CSAPPEAGGSNEQFF
>many|TRBV20-1|TRBJ2-3|-
TGCAGTGCTAAGAAAGCGGACACGCAGTATTTT
CSAKKADTQYF
>few|TRBV6-1|TRBJ2-7|TRBD1
TGTGCCAGCAGGGGACAGCCTACCTACGAGCAGTACTTC
CASRGQPTYEQYF
>-|TRBV5-1|TRBJ2-3|TRBD2
TGCGCCAGCAGCTCGTTAACTAGCGGGAGCACAGATACGCAGTATTTT
CASSSLTSGSTDTQYF
>-|TRBV4-2|TRBJ1-5|-
TGTGCCAGCAGCCAAGATTACTGGGGGTTTGGCAATCAGCCCCAGCATTTT
CASSQDYWGFGNQPQHF
>few|TRBV28|TRBJ1-5|-
TGTGCCAGCACTGGTGACGGGATTTCGAGCCATCAGCCCCAGCATTTT
CASTGDGISSHQPQHF
>few|TRBV29-1|TRBJ1-5|-
TGCAGCGTTATCGGGGGGCCCAATCAGCCCCAGCATTTT
CSVIGGPNQPQHF
>many|TRBV6-2/TRBV6-3|TRBJ1-2|-
TGTGCCAGCAGTTACCCAGGCGGGACCTACTATGGCTACACCTTC
CASSYPGGTYYGYTF